The 13 T cell receptor beta chains below were found in one sample sequenced in a study of CD8 T cells in ankylosing spondylitis. TCRdb redid the calling of the 5' RACE reads with MiXCR, one entry per CDR3 protein. Of roughly 48,000 distinct CDR3 sequences in the sample, approximately 7.4% were seen once. Sequences were obtained from blood, either unsorted or a sorted T cell fraction (not recorded which). Source of these receptors: a female donor with ankylosing spondylitis or in good health (not recorded which).

This clonotype was counted many times. The chain recombines TRBV20-1 with TRBJ2-5, with D possibly matching TRBD1 (5 bases). This CDR3 spans 15 amino acids. Trimming pared 5 bases from V and 0 bases from J, leaving 16 bases between. Germline CDR1 and CDR2: DFQATT and SNEGSKA (reference sequence). The CDR3 loop reads CSALADTWYQETQYF. The CDR3 DNA sequence: TGCAGTGCTCTCGCGGACACCTGGTACCAAGAGACCCAGTACTTC.

This clonotype was detected many times. The chain couples TRBV28 to TRBJ2-3; 8 bases fit TRBD2. The CDR3 runs to 16 residues. Unmatched junction bases numbered 9, after V lost 5 bases and J lost 2 bases. Germline V CDR1 and CDR2: MDHEN, SYDVKM. The CDR3 spells CASSPGSSGDTDTQYF. In nucleotides, the CDR3 is TGTGCCAGCAGTCCAGGGAGTAGCGGGGACACAGATACGCAGTATTTT.

This clonotype showed up many times. J is TRBJ2-2 and V is TRBV30, with D possibly matching TRBD2 (6 bases). There are 16 residues in the CDR3. The ends were cut back, 2 bases at V and 4 bases at J, with 17 bases in the middle. Germline V CDR1 and CDR2: GTSNPN, SVGIG (reference sequence). CDR3 DNA: TGTGCCTGGAGTTCCGGAACTAGCAGTGGCACCGGGGAGCTGTTTTTT. Amino acids: CAWSSGTSSGTGELFF.

This clonotype was detected ten times or more. V is TRBV12-3 or TRBV12-4 and J is TRBJ2-5; D gene uncertain. Between the trimmed V and J ends, which lost 6 bases and 5 bases, there was a span of 13 bases. The CDR3 consists of 13 residues. The DNA of the CDR3 is TGTGCCAGCAGCAGACACTCCGGGGAGACCCAGTACTTC. This codes for CASSRHSGETQYF.

At least ten counts were recorded for this clonotype. The J gene is TRBJ1-2, the V gene TRBV12-3 or TRBV12-4; D not resolved. Trimming took 5 bases from V and 4 from J, leaving 14 bases between them. The CDR3 runs to 14 residues. CDR3 DNA sequence: TGTGCCAGCAGTAACGCCACTAGGTCCTATGGCTACACCTTC. Translating it yields CASSNATRSYGYTF.

This clonotype was seen a handful of times. V usage is TRBV10-3 and J usage is TRBJ1-1; weak D call: TRBD1 (6 bases). Trimming pared 5 bases from V and 4 bases from J, leaving 14 bases between. The CDR3 spans 14 residues. Germline assignment: CDR1 ENHRY and CDR2 SYGVKD. The CDR3 DNA reads as TGTGCCATCAGTCTACAGGGCCTGTCCACTGAAGCTTTCTTT. Translated, it gives CAISLQGLSTEAFF.

There are many counts of this clonotype. The J gene is TRBJ1-2, the V gene TRBV5-1; 9 bases are a match to TRBD1. CDR1 is SGHRS and CDR2 is YFSETQ in the germline V gene. The CDR3 runs to 16 residues. V gave up 3 bases and J gave up 0 bases; unmatched junction bases: 6. The CDR3 DNA follows: TGCGCCAGCAGCTCGGGACAGGGCACCACTAACTATGGCTACACCTTC. This codes for CASSSGQGTTNYGYTF.

This clonotype was recorded many times. The rearrangement uses TRBV5-1 and TRBJ1-5; D gene uncertain. Germline CDR1 reads SGHRS; CDR2 reads YFSETQ. CDR3 length: 15 amino acids. V dropped 0 bases and J dropped 3 bases, with 10 bases sitting between them. The CDR3 here is CASSLDWGANQPQHF. The CDR3 coding sequence is TGCGCCAGCAGCTTGGATTGGGGAGCCAATCAGCCCCAGCATTTT.

This clonotype was counted at least ten times. The rearrangement uses TRBV30 and TRBJ2-7; tentative D call: TRBD2 (6 bases). The ends were cut back, 3 bases at V and 3 bases at J, with 9 bases in the middle. CDR3 size: 12 residues. Germline V CDR1 and CDR2: GTSNPN, SVGIG (reference sequence). DNA for the CDR3: TGTGCCTGGAGCGGAGGGTTCTACGAGCAGTACTTC. Translated: CAWSGGFYEQYF.

This clonotype was detected ten times or more. The gene calls are TRBV12-3 or TRBV12-4 and TRBJ2-1; no clear D gene. The CDR3 runs to 12 residues. V lost 5 bases, J lost 4 bases, and 6 bases lay in between. In nucleotides, the CDR3 is TGTGCCAGCAGTAACGATTACAATGAGCAGTTCTTC. Translated, it gives CASSNDYNEQFF.

This clonotype came up many times. The rearrangement links TRBV5-1 to TRBJ2-3; 12 positions match TRBD1. The CDR3 is made up of 14 amino acids. The germline V gene encodes CDR1 SGHRS and CDR2 YFSETQ. Trimming took 9 bases from V and 4 from J; bases not matched to a gene: 6. This CDR3 is CATQRDRGPDTQYF. The DNA of the CDR3 is TGCGCCACCCAGCGGGACAGGGGGCCAGATACGCAGTATTTT.

This clonotype was seen at least ten times. The V call is TRBV4-2, the J call TRBJ2-3; D gene unclear. The germline V gene encodes CDR1 LGHNA and CDR2 YNFKEQ. This CDR3 region has 15 residues. Trimming removed 0 bases at V and 1 base at J, with 8 bases between. The CDR3 coding sequence is TGTGCCAGCAGCCAAGATAGGCCTCGCACAGATACGCAGTATTTT. It encodes CASSQDRPRTDTQYF.

Many counts were recorded for this clonotype. The chain recombines TRBV20-1 with TRBJ2-4, with D perhaps assigned TRBD1 or TRBD2 (6 bases each). In germline, CDR1 is DFQATT, CDR2 SNEGSKA (reference sequence). Trimming stripped 7 bases from V and 8 bases from J, with 15 bases between. The CDR3 runs 12 residues. CDR3 amino acids: CSVLERGDIQYF. CDR3 DNA: TGCAGTGTACTAGAAAGGGGGGACATTCAGTACTTC.